This record looks at one TCR beta chain sequence and its context. Antigen unknown. The data stem from a study of cytomegalovirus exposure and HLA in healthy donors. Notes on the study in general: Rates of TCR association differed by HLA locus in a later analysis, with DRB1 highest and HLA-C lowest. The authors enumerated over 150 TCR beta chains as linked to cytomegalovirus. The authors reported that TCR beta sequences could predict HLA-A and HLA-B alleles. These predictions were accurate for most subjects in the first cohort.

The PCR had 60 Vbeta and 13 Jbeta primers. Sequenced by immunoSEQ multiplex PCR; TCRdb stores in-frame clones only, minus some. In the table there are around 72,000 clones, 65% to 70% of which are singletons. The V segment lost 7 bases and the J segment 2 bases; nucleotides outside the gene matches: 13. Per the germline V gene, CDR1 is LNHDA and CDR2 is SQIVND (reference sequence). The CDR3 consists of 18 residues. This clonotype was obtained from a man in his forties in good health and CMV-seropositive. The J gene is TRBJ2-6, the V gene TRBV19; the match to TRBD1 covers 8 bases. Sequencing was done on a sample of PBMCs. CDR3 protein: CASKSQGAKIPGANVLTF. DNA of the CDR3: TGTGCCAGTAAATCTCAGGGGGCTAAGATCCCTGGGGCCAACGTCCTGACTTTC.